This TCR beta chain was identified in a study of blood T cells in healthy people across ages. PBMCs were isolated at a quantity of at least 6 million per sample. Germline V gene data show CDR1 as SGHTA and CDR2 as FQGNSA. This CDR3 contains 16 residues. J gave up 1 base and V 2 bases, and 4 bases lay outside the gene matches. Primed by a sample-barcoded 5' primer and a J-beta primer mix, a second PCR proceeded for about 6 to 12 cycles. Sequencing recovered at least 3 million CDR3-containing paired-end reads from each sample. TCRdb re-derived calls from the 5' RACE reads in MiXCR, one entry per CDR3 protein. Among hundreds of thousands of distinct CDR3 sequences, more than 50% were seen once, and the ten largest hold 25% to 30%.

The source is a man in his forties in good health. V usage is TRBV7-2 and J usage is TRBJ2-5; 10 nucleotides agree with TRBD2. Sequencing was carried out using blood. Written as DNA, the CDR3 is TGTGCCAGCAGCTTAAGCGGGAGGGGCTCCCAAGAGACCCAGTACTTC. Its translation: CASSLSGRGSQETQYF.